These 3 T cell receptor beta chains were all obtained from the same sample, sequenced in a study of response to subunit inactivated influenza vaccine. TCRdb reprocessed the RT-PCR reads via MiXCR and lists one record per CDR3 protein. This sample has roughly 700,000 distinct CDR3 sequences, with 11% to 15% found just once. The sequences come from PBMCs from blood, collected 14 to 15 days before vaccination. These receptors came from a man aged 50 to 59 who received an inactivated influenza vaccine.

This chain uses TRBV12-3 or TRBV12-4 with TRBJ2-1, with 11 bases aligning to TRBD1. The CDR3 runs 15 residues. V dropped 6 bases and J dropped 6; count of bases not matched to a gene: 7. This CDR3 is CASSAWTGGSNEQFF. The CDR3 DNA follows: TGTGCCAGCAGCGCCTGGACAGGGGGCTCCAATGAGCAGTTCTTC.

J is TRBJ2-1 and V is TRBV29-1; D is unclear. CDR3 length: 15 amino acids. Trimming took 0 bases from V and 4 from J, leaving 13 bases between them. From germline, CDR1 is SQVTM and CDR2 ANQGSEA. The chain's CDR3 is CSVEDWSGRYNEQFF. The CDR3, as DNA: TGCAGCGTTGAAGATTGGTCCGGTCGGTACAATGAGCAGTTCTTC.

The genes are TRBV29-1 and TRBJ2-2; TRBD2 agrees at 8 bases. CDR3 size: 14 residues. J was trimmed by 6 bases and V by 5 bases; bases with no gene match: 8. The germline V gene encodes CDR1 SQVTM and CDR2 ANQGSEA. The CDR3 loop reads CSVNSGGLAGELFF. In DNA form, the CDR3 reads TGCAGCGTTAACTCGGGGGGGTTGGCCGGGGAGCTGTTTTTT.